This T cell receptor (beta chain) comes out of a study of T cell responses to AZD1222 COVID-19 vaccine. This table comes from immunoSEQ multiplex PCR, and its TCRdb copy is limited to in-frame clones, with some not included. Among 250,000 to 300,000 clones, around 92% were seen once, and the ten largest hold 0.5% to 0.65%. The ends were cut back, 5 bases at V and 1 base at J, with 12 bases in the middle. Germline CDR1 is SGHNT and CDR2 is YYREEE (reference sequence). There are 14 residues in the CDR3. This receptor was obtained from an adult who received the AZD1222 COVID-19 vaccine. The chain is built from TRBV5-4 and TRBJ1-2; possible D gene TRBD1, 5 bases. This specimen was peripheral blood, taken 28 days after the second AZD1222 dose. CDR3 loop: CASSAGGGNYGYTF. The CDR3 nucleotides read TGTGCCAGCAGTGCCGGTGGGGGTAACTATGGCTACACCTTC.